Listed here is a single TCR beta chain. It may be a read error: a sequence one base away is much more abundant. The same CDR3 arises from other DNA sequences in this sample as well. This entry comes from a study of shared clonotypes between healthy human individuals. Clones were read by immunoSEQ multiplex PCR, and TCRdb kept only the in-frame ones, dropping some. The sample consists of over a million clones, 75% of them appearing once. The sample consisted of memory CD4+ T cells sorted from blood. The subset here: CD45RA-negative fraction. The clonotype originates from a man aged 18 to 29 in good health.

The CDR3 reads CASSVHTGRGLRNEQFF. The CDR3 DNA sequence: TGTGCCAGCAGCGTTCATACAGGGAGGGGGTTGCGGAATGAGCAATTCTTC. The chain has TRBV11-2 and TRBJ2-1; possibly TRBD2 for D (7 bases). Germline CDR1 reads SGHAT; CDR2 reads FQNNGV. This CDR3 region has 17 residues.